This T cell receptor beta chain comes out of a study of blood T cell repertoires in COVID-19 (dated by TCRdb to about 2020). Study-level background: Samples covering the acute and convalescent phases of COVID-19 were provided by collaborators in the United States, Italy and Spain. Where HLA class I and class II types were available, the types were taken from metadata supplied by the sample provider, not from assay-based typing. Subjects who had been exposed to COVID-19, were actively infected with it, or had recovered from it provided the deeply sampled blood TCRbeta repertoires that made up the dataset. A freely available public database, intended as a resource for researchers studying the immune response to SARS-CoV-2, is where the repertoires were released. Sample metadata almost always included a de-identified subject ID, COVID-19 status, age in years and sex. The samples were drawn from the first 160 participants of the ongoing ImmuneRACE study and from about 1,200 subjects provided by 6 global collaborators. The material from the prospective study consisted of cDNA or gDNA derived from T cells, B-cell-depleted T cells, or PBMCs.

The immunoSEQ Assay, a bias-controlled multiplex PCR, was used to amplify TCRbeta CDR3 regions from genomic DNA. The published analysis was carried out like this. Nucleated cell counts per sample were estimated from amplification of reference gene primers within the assay. To quantify the absolute abundance of each unique TCRbeta CDR3 rearrangement, sequence reads were collapsed and filtered. For each sample, productive Simpson clonality was calculated as the square root of Simpson's diversity index over productive rearrangements. TCRdb holds this immuneACCESS table with in-frame rearrangements only. Some clones are missing; in checked studies, unresolved V genes explain under half, and the rest has no known cause. D and trimming were read from the DNA, whereas the V and J calls and clone size are those reported in that table. The sample table records about 140,000 clones; under 85% of these occur just once. In total, the top ten clones hold 1.5% to 2% of the sample.

Enrolling through a virtual design, the prospective study's participants ranged in age from roughly 18 to 95 years and lived across around 25 United States geographic areas. To assign participants to cohorts, the prospective study relied on clinical history that participants themselves reported in a screening survey and a study questionnaire. A participant counted as exposed if, within 2 weeks of entering the study, that participant had been in contact with someone who had a PCR-confirmed or clinician-diagnosed COVID-19 case. Mobile phlebotomists in the prospective study collected whole blood, serum and a nasopharyngeal or oropharyngeal swab from every participant. Over a roughly two-month period, participants in the prospective study had the option of providing additional blood draws and questionnaires. Blood samples from the prospective study were shipped frozen or at room temperature prior to DNA extraction.

What the research found in general, with its limitations: How much clinical and demographic metadata was included differed by source and by participant, and the metadata was provided uncurated.

Worth noting for this clone: Its antigen is not yet known. No per-base quality is available; no much larger clone lies one base away.

The cysteine opens and the phenylalanine closes a CDR3 of 16 amino acids. CDR3 DNA only is kept here, 48 bases in frame from base 1. CDR1 and CDR2 are drawn from the germline V gene (reference sequence): MNHEY, SMNVEV. At the junction V is shortened by 5 bases and J by 5 bases; bases outside the gene matches: 10. The chain links TRBV27 with TRBJ2-3; a stretch of 10 junction bases matches TRBD2. Sequencing was performed on PBMCs or T cells enriched from blood (not recorded which). This receptor was taken from a woman aged 18-30 years who had been exposed to COVID-19. Read as DNA, the sequence is TGTGCCAGCAGTCCGGGACTAGCGAACCTAGGAGATACGCAGTATTTT. Protein translation: CASSPGLANLGDTQYF.